This T cell receptor beta chain was sequenced in a study of blood T cells in healthy people across ages. The CDR3 has 15 amino acids. CDR1 and CDR2 from the germline V gene are MNHEY and SMNVEV (reference sequence). Trimming cost V 7 bases and J 7 bases, with 23 bases left between them. Primers used in a second PCR of roughly 6 to 11 cycles were a sample-barcoded 5' primer and a J-beta primer mix. TCRdb re-analysed the 5' RACE reads in MiXCR, keeping a single row per CDR3 protein. There are about 1.1 million distinct CDR3 sequences in the sample; approximately 38% occur only once, and about an eighth lies in the top ten.

Material: blood. This chain connects TRBV27 to TRBJ2-7, with D unclear. This TCR was sampled from a man in his late teens or twenties in good health. Here the CDR3 reads CASINRASLNREQYF. CDR3 sequence (DNA): TGTGCCAGCATCAATCGGGCCTCCCTTAATCGTGAGCAGTACTTC.